These 27 T cell receptor beta chains share one sample of origin, sequenced in a study of early T cells in non-severe SARS-CoV-2 infection. MiXCR was run by TCRdb on the 5' RACE reads, yielding one entry per CDR3 protein. The data hold 50,000 to 65,000 distinct CDR3 sequences, with just under 9% observed a single time. The material sequenced was whole blood. Receptors originate from an adult who was a healthcare worker with PCR-confirmed SARS-CoV-2 infection or an uninfected control (not recorded which).

This chain connects TRBV20-1 to TRBJ1-6; D is undetermined. The CDR3 is 14 amino acids. Per germline, CDR1 DFQATT and CDR2 SNEGSKA (reference sequence). Trimming cost V 6 bases and J 0 bases, with 9 bases left between them. CDR3 nucleotides: TGCAGTGCCGCAGCGAGCTCCTATAATTCACCCCTCCACTTT. Protein product: CSAAASSYNSPLHF.

In this sample, this clonotype turned up a few times. The chain employs TRBV6-6 and TRBJ2-6; D is perhaps TRBD1 or TRBD2 (5 bases each). V lost 4 bases to trimming and J lost 1 base, with 14 bases between them. This CDR3 is 17 amino acids long. Germline V lookup: CDR1 MNHNY, CDR2 SVGAGI (reference sequence). Here the CDR3 DNA reads TGTGCCAGCAGTTCGGGACGGATACTTTCTGGGGCCAACGTCCTGACTTTC. Its protein is CASSSGRILSGANVLTF.

This clonotype was counted ten times or more. The chain recombines TRBV13 with TRBJ2-5, with D possibly being TRBD1 or TRBD2 (5 bases each). The V and J ends lost 4 bases and 3 bases respectively, with 21 bases between them. CDR3 size: 17 residues. CDR1 PRHDT and CDR2 FYEKMQ come from the germline V gene (reference sequence). For the CDR3, the DNA is TGTGCCAGCAGCTACTCCTTTCGCCGGGACGCCAAAGAGACCCAGTACTTC. This codes for CASSYSFRRDAKETQYF.

Many counts were recorded for this clonotype. This chain connects TRBV28 to TRBJ2-5; D might be TRBD1 (6 bases). Germline V gene lookup returns CDR1 MDHEN and CDR2 SYDVKM. CDR3 length: 16 amino acids. V was shortened by 5 bases and J by 4 bases, with 20 bases between the two germline ends. The CDR3 here is CASSQDPDRLVETQYF. For the CDR3, the DNA is TGTGCCAGCAGTCAAGACCCGGACAGACTCGTAGAGACCCAGTACTTC. The variable domain in full, completed from reference TRBV28 and TRBJ2-5, reads DVKVTQSSRYLVKRTGEKVFLECVQDMDHENMFWYRQDPGLGLRLIYFSYDVKMKEKGDIPEGYSVSREKKERFSLILESASTNQTSMYLCASSQDPDRLVETQYFGPGTRLLVL.

At least ten counts were recorded for this clonotype. The chain carries TRBV4-2 and TRBJ2-3; D assignment may be TRBD1 or TRBD2 (7 bases each). V lost 4 bases and J 2 bases, leaving 16 bases between the germline ends. Germline assignment: CDR1 LGHNA and CDR2 YNFKEQ. CDR3 length: 16 residues. CDR3 in amino acids: CASSRGGRGHTDTQYF. CDR3 nucleotide sequence: TGTGCCAGCAGCCGCGGGGGTAGGGGGCACACAGATACGCAGTATTTT.

There are a few counts of this clonotype. V and J are TRBV20-1 and TRBJ2-1; 12 bases fit TRBD2. V lost 7 bases and J lost 4; bases outside the gene matches: 5. Germline CDR1 is DFQATT and CDR2 is SNEGSKA (reference sequence). This CDR3 is built from 14 residues. CDR3 nucleotides: TGCAGTGTTCAGACTAGCGGGAGTTACAATGAGCAGTTCTTC. Its translation is CSVQTSGSYNEQFF.

This clonotype was picked up many times. The CDR3 bases are TGTGCCAGCAGTCTCACGACTGGTCCCTATGGCTACACCTTC. Protein product: CASSLTTGPYGYTF. The chain combines TRBV7-2 with TRBJ1-2; D unresolved. CDR1 is SGHTA and CDR2 is FQGNSA in the germline V gene. This CDR3 has 14 amino acids. Trimming pared 6 bases from V and 4 bases from J, leaving 15 bases between.

This clonotype has only a few counts. The genes are TRBV7-2 and TRBJ2-7, with D perhaps matching TRBD1 (6 bases). V lost 4 bases and J lost 7, with 11 bases in between. The CDR3 runs 12 residues. The germline gives CDR1 SGHTA, CDR2 FQGNSA. Written as DNA, the CDR3 is TGTGCCAGCAGCTCCCAGGGGTGGGAGCAGTACTTC. It specifies CASSSQGWEQYF.

At least ten counts were recorded for this clonotype. V gene TRBV12-3 or TRBV12-4 combines with J gene TRBJ1-6; D gene uncertain. The CDR3 consists of 14 residues. V lost 3 bases and J lost 5, with 8 bases in between. The CDR3 sequence: CASSLNGNNSPLHF. CDR3 coding DNA: TGTGCCAGCAGTTTGAACGGCAATAATTCACCCCTCCACTTT.

In its sample, this clonotype was seen many times. The rearrangement links TRBV18 to TRBJ2-5; D gene unclear. The CDR3 loop spans 14 amino acids. V gave up 1 base and J gave up 4 bases, with 10 bases separating them. In germline, CDR1 is KGHSH, CDR2 LQKENI. This chain's CDR3 is CASSPQWGGETQYF. CDR3 nucleotides: TGTGCCAGCTCACCACAGTGGGGTGGAGAGACCCAGTACTTC.

This clonotype was seen a handful of times. The chain joins TRBV28 to TRBJ2-4; D ambiguous. Germline V gene lookup returns CDR1 MDHEN and CDR2 SYDVKM. V was cut by 6 bases and J by 7 bases, with 10 bases left in between. The CDR3 runs 12 residues. As DNA, the CDR3 is TGTGCCAGCAGGGCCCCCGGGAACATTCAGTACTTC. As protein: CASRAPGNIQYF.

The V and J genes are TRBV6-6 and TRBJ1-2; 7 bases align to TRBD1. The junction had 2 bases not matched to a gene; V was cut back by 6 bases and J by 4 bases. The germline CDR1 and CDR2 sequences are MNHNY and SVGAGI (reference sequence). The CDR3 runs 12 residues. CDR3 sequence: CASSWDSYGYTF. CDR3 nucleotide sequence: TGTGCCAGCAGCTGGGACAGCTATGGCTACACCTTC.

The rearrangement links TRBV12-3 or TRBV12-4 to TRBJ2-5; possible D gene TRBD1, 6 bases. The V and J ends lost 1 base and 3 bases respectively, with 9 bases between them. This CDR3 is 14 amino acids long. The CDR3 region is CASSLGRGKETQYF. The CDR3 DNA follows: TGTGCCAGCAGTTTAGGCAGGGGAAAAGAGACCCAGTACTTC.

At least ten counts were recorded for this clonotype. This chain uses TRBV7-9 with TRBJ1-2; a weak D match, TRBD1 (6 bases). Germline assignment: CDR1 SEHNR and CDR2 FQNEAQ (reference sequence). The CDR3 totals 15 residues. Deletions cut 0 bases from V and 3 bases from J, with 11 bases between. CDR3 in amino acids: CASSLARTVDYGYTF. CDR3 nucleotides: TGTGCCAGCAGCTTAGCTCGGACAGTGGACTATGGCTACACCTTC.

This clonotype was counted at least ten times. The V gene is TRBV27, the J gene TRBJ2-7; TRBD2 aligns across 7 bases. The germline CDR1 and CDR2 sequences are MNHEY and SMNVEV (reference sequence). J was trimmed by 1 base and V by 8 bases; bases with no gene match: 8. This CDR3 is built from 14 residues. Here the CDR3 DNA reads TGTGCCAGCCAGAGGACTAGTCGGTCCTACGAGCAGTACTTC. Translating it yields CASQRTSRSYEQYF.

This clonotype was found many times. For the CDR3, the DNA is TGTGCCAGCAGTGCGACAGGGGGGCAAGAGACCCAGTACTTC. Translated, it gives CASSATGGQETQYF. The V gene is TRBV6-5, the J gene TRBJ2-5; 9 nucleotides match TRBD1. Germline V gives CDR1 MNHEY, CDR2 SVGAGI. The CDR3 spans 14 residues. V dropped 5 bases and J dropped 2; count of bases not matched to a gene: 3.

This clonotype was detected ten times or more. The CDR3 protein is CSVTGSTNEKLFF. The CDR3 nucleotides are TGCAGCGTTACAGGGTCAACTAATGAAAAACTGTTTTTT. The chain is built from TRBV29-1 and TRBJ1-4, with D possibly matching TRBD1 (6 bases). Between the trimmed V and J ends, which lost 5 bases and 0 bases, there was a span of 7 bases. The CDR3 contains 13 residues. CDR1 is SQVTM and CDR2 is ANQGSEA in the germline V gene.

This clonotype showed up many times. The chain recombines TRBV20-1 with TRBJ2-5; the D gene is possibly TRBD2 (5 bases). Per germline, CDR1 DFQATT and CDR2 SNEGSKA (reference sequence). CDR3 length: 11 amino acids. V shed 7 bases and J shed 0 bases, with 6 bases lying between them. The CDR3 protein is CSGRYQETQYF. CDR3 DNA sequence: TGCAGTGGGAGGTACCAAGAGACCCAGTACTTC.

V and J are TRBV5-1 and TRBJ2-2; the match to TRBD1 covers 7 bases. Trimming at V came to 4 bases and at J to 5 bases, leaving 5 bases not matched to a gene. There are 14 residues in the CDR3. The V gene's germline CDR1 is SGHRS and CDR2 YFSETQ. CDR3 in DNA: TGCGCCAGCAGCCAAACACAGGGGACCGGGGAGCTGTTTTTT. Translating gives CASSQTQGTGELFF.

This clonotype was picked up many times. V and J are TRBV7-3 and TRBJ2-1; D is uncertain. Germline V lookup: CDR1 SGHTA, CDR2 FQGTGA. Trimming removed 4 bases from V and 0 bases from J, with 10 bases in between. The CDR3 is 15 amino acids. CDR3 sequence reads: CASSWTSTSYNEQFF. The CDR3 DNA reads as TGTGCCAGCAGCTGGACGTCAACCTCCTACAATGAGCAGTTCTTC. The whole variable domain, remainder taken from reference TRBV7-3 and TRBJ2-1, is GAGVSQTPSNKVTEKGKYVELRCDPISGHTALYWYRQSLGQGPEFLIYFQGTGAADDSGLPNDRFFAVRPEGSVSTLKIQRTERGDSAVYLCASSWTSTSYNEQFFGPGTRLTVL.

This clonotype was detected a few times. The chain links TRBV5-1 to TRBJ1-2, with unresolved D. Germline CDR1 and CDR2: SGHRS and YFSETQ. Trimming cost V 4 bases and J 14 bases, with 18 bases left between them. This CDR3 comprises 12 residues. DNA for the CDR3: TGCGCCAGCAGCAAGACCAGCGGTTTCGAAACCTTC. This codes for CASSKTSGFETF. The full variable domain, with the rest looked up from reference TRBV5-1 and TRBJ1-2, is KAGVTQTPRYLIKTRGQQVTLSCSPISGHRSVSWYQQTPGQGLQFLFEYFSETQRNKGNFPGRFSGRQFSNSRSEMNVSTLELGDSALYLCASSKTSGFETFGSGTRLTVV.

The genes are TRBV29-1 and TRBJ1-5; D remains ambiguous. Germline lookup yields CDR1 SQVTM and CDR2 ANQGSEA. The ends were cut back, 8 bases at V and 2 bases at J, with 10 bases in the middle. The CDR3 spans 12 residues. CDR3 protein: CSCIFGNQPQHF. The DNA for the CDR3 is TGCAGCTGTATATTTGGCAATCAGCCCCAGCATTTT.

The chain combines TRBV3-1 with TRBJ2-1; TRBD2 agrees at 10 bases. The ends lost 2 bases at V and 6 bases at J; junction bases unmatched: 7. Germline CDR1 is LGHDT and CDR2 is YNNKEL (reference sequence). The CDR3 consists of 16 residues. The CDR3 loop is CASSQRLAGVSNEQFF. DNA for the CDR3: TGTGCCAGCAGCCAACGCCTAGCGGGAGTCTCCAATGAGCAGTTCTTC.

This clonotype was detected many times. The rearrangement joins TRBV28 to TRBJ1-5; no clear D. The CDR3 sequence is 12 residues long. Deletions cut 4 bases from V and 4 bases from J, with 5 bases between. CDR1 and CDR2 (germline): MDHEN, SYDVKM. This CDR3 reads CASSSQNQPQHF. For the CDR3, the DNA is TGTGCCAGCAGTTCCCAAAATCAGCCCCAGCATTTT.

This clonotype turned up a few times. The J gene is TRBJ2-3, the V gene TRBV19; 7 bases fit TRBD1. CDR1 is LNHDA and CDR2 is SQIVND in the germline V gene (reference sequence). V shed 11 bases, J shed 6 bases, and the junction held 11 bases outside the gene matches. This CDR3 is 13 amino acids long. The CDR3 sequence: CACEGASSDTQYF. CDR3 sequence (DNA): TGTGCCTGCGAGGGGGCTAGTTCCGATACGCAGTATTTT.

This clonotype was counted ten times or more. This chain joins TRBV28 and TRBJ2-7, with 8 bases aligning to TRBD1. J lost 5 bases, V lost 5 bases, and 8 bases had no gene match. The germline V gene has CDR1 MDHEN and CDR2 SYDVKM. This CDR3 comprises 14 residues. CDR3 region: CASSLAGGIDEQYF. Here the CDR3 DNA reads TGTGCCAGCAGTCTCGCAGGGGGCATCGACGAGCAGTACTTC.

This clonotype came up a few times. The chain combines TRBV25-1 with TRBJ1-2; TRBD1 is a possible D gene (5 bases). This CDR3 has 14 amino acids. The V end lost 2 bases, the J end lost 2 bases, and 9 bases lay between the germline ends. Germline V CDR1 and CDR2: MGHDK, SYGVNS. The CDR3 reads CASSEPGENYGYTF. The DNA for the CDR3 is TGTGCCAGCAGTGAACCGGGGGAAAACTATGGCTACACCTTC.